These 31 T cell receptor beta chains share one sample of origin, sequenced in a study of long-term antiretroviral therapy in people with HIV. At the survey level, the v3.0 immunoSEQ assay was run. Only in-frame clones appear in the TCRdb table, and some are missing; sequencing was by immunoSEQ multiplex PCR. The repertoire holds 44,000 or so clones, with 90% to 95% as singletons. The specimen comprised unsorted PBMCs, sampled 3.7 years after starting antiretroviral therapy. These TCRs come from a woman aged 45-60 years with HIV.

CDR3 nucleotides: TGTGCCAGCAGTCCCGCGACAGGCTACACTGAAGCTTTCTTT. Translated: CASSPATGYTEAFF. The chain uses TRBV6-5 and TRBJ1-1, with a weak D call TRBD1 (6 bases). CDR1 and CDR2 from the germline V gene are MNHEY and SVGAGI. The CDR3 consists of 14 residues. With 5 bases removed from V and 3 bases from J, the gap between germline ends came to 13 bases.

As for this clone: The same CDR3 is also encoded by other DNA sequences in this sample. This chain joins TRBV19 and TRBJ2-5, with D unclear. CDR1 and CDR2 from the germline V gene are LNHDA and SQIVND (reference sequence). This CDR3 is built from 11 residues. Trimming removed 6 bases from V and 1 base from J, with 3 bases in between. The CDR3 is CASSLQETQYF. As DNA, the CDR3 is TGTGCCAGTAGCCTCCAAGAGACCCAGTACTTC.

The chain carries TRBV30 and TRBJ1-2; D is uncertain. The CDR3 loop spans 14 amino acids. Germline CDR1 GTSNPN, CDR2 SVGIG (reference sequence). The V gene lost 0 bases and the J gene lost 1 base, with 9 bases spanning the gap. CDR3 sequence (DNA): TGTGCCTGGAGTGTAGCAGGCTTTAACTATGGCTACACCTTC. Protein sequence: CAWSVAGFNYGYTF.

This sequence joins TRBV4-1 and TRBJ1-6, with D possibly being TRBD1 (6 bases). Germline-derived CDR1 and CDR2 are MGHRA and YSYEKL. The CDR3 has 13 amino acids. The germline V and J ends were trimmed by 2 bases and 16 bases, with 15 bases remaining between them. The CDR3 nucleotides read TGCGCCAGCAGCCAACAAGACGGGGGCACGCTCCACTTT. Protein: CASSQQDGGTLHF.

This rearrangement joins TRBV7-9 to TRBJ1-5; 7 nucleotides agree with TRBD1. Germline assignment: CDR1 SEHNR and CDR2 FQNEAQ (reference sequence). V trimming: 7 bases; J trimming: 3 bases; junction bases outside the gene matches: 6. This CDR3 has 14 amino acids. The CDR3 bases are TGTGCCAGCAAGGGACAGCCCATCAATCAGCCCCAGCATTTT. It is translated as CASKGQPINQPQHF.

This clone appeared a single time. The gene calls are TRBV6-1 and TRBJ2-1, with 13 bases matching TRBD2. Germline trimming cut 10 bases from V and 4 bases from J; bases unmatched to any gene: 4. The germline V gene encodes CDR1 MNHNS and CDR2 SASEGT. CDR3 length: 14 residues. The CDR3 DNA sequence: TGTGCCATCCGGACTAGCGGGGGATACAATGAGCAGTTCTTC. Residues: CAIRTSGGYNEQFF.

J is TRBJ1-1 and V is TRBV30, with D perhaps TRBD1 (5 bases). Germline CDR1 reads GTSNPN; CDR2 reads SVGIG (reference sequence). V lost 6 bases to trimming and J lost 4 bases, with 18 bases between them. This CDR3 is 14 amino acids long. The CDR3, as DNA: TGTGCCTGCCTTAGGCGGACAAGCGGCACTGAAGCTTTCTTT. Translation: CACLRRTSGTEAFF.

J is TRBJ2-3 and V is TRBV6-5, with TRBD2 as a possible D gene (6 bases). CDR1 and CDR2 from the germline V gene are MNHEY and SVGAGI. The ends were cut back, 7 bases at V and 2 bases at J, with 13 bases in the middle. CDR3 size: 14 residues. The CDR3 reads CASTKRDSTDTQYF. The CDR3 DNA sequence: TGTGCCAGCACCAAACGGGACTCCACAGATACGCAGTATTTT.

The genes are TRBV29-1 and TRBJ2-1, with unresolved D. V lost 1 base and J 0 bases, leaving 10 bases between the germline ends. Germline V gene data show CDR1 as SQVTM and CDR2 as ANQGSEA. The CDR3 contains 15 residues. CDR3 DNA sequence: TGCAGCGTTGAAGTGGGGATGAGCTCCTACAATGAGCAGTTCTTC. Translated, it gives CSVEVGMSSYNEQFF.

The chain links TRBV9 to TRBJ1-1, with no clear D. The ends were cut back, 1 base at V and 1 base at J, with 11 bases in the middle. Per the germline V gene, CDR1 is SGDLS and CDR2 is YYNGEE. The CDR3 runs to 15 residues. The CDR3 DNA follows: TGTGCCAGCAGCGTAAGAGACACCCGGAACACTGAAGCTTTCTTT. This translates into CASSVRDTRNTEAFF.

The chain carries TRBV29-1 and TRBJ2-5, with D tentatively TRBD1 (5 bases). Deletions cut 5 bases from V and 4 bases from J, with 29 bases between. The CDR3 sequence is 18 residues long. Looked up from germline, CDR1 is SQVTM and CDR2 is ANQGSEA. CDR3 residues: CSVRGGPSGVFVGETQYF. In nucleotides, the CDR3 is TGCAGCGTTAGGGGCGGTCCTAGTGGTGTATTCGTAGGAGAGACCCAGTACTTC.

The chain couples TRBV19 to TRBJ2-3; D is possibly TRBD1 or TRBD2 (6 bases each). CDR3 length: 15 residues. The V gene's germline CDR1 is LNHDA and CDR2 SQIVND (reference sequence). The V gene lost 7 bases and the J gene lost 0 bases, with 14 bases spanning the gap. The CDR3 here is CASKDGGLSTDTQYF. The CDR3 DNA sequence: TGTGCCAGTAAGGACGGGGGCCTTAGCACAGATACGCAGTATTTT.

This clone appeared a single time. The chain couples TRBV9 to TRBJ1-6, with 7 bases matching TRBD1. Germline loops: CDR1 SGDLS, CDR2 YYNGEE. After removal of 4 bases from V and 10 bases from J, the junction contained 11 bases not matched to a gene. There are 15 residues in the CDR3. As DNA, the CDR3 is TGTGCCAGCAGCTCACGGGACAGTAATATCTCACCCCTCCACTTT. Translation: CASSSRDSNISPLHF.

This clone was found once. The chain uses TRBV25-1 and TRBJ1-1, with 7 bases lining up with TRBD1. There are 13 residues in the CDR3. V shed 7 bases, J shed 4 bases, and the junction held 6 bases outside the gene matches. Germline loops: CDR1 MGHDK, CDR2 SYGVNS. In DNA form, the CDR3 reads TGTGCCAGCACGGGACAGAACCCCACTGAAGCTTTCTTT. Its translation: CASTGQNPTEAFF.

The V and J genes are TRBV30 and TRBJ1-2; D is ambiguous. The CDR3 has 10 residues. V was cut by 6 bases and J by 5 bases, with 7 bases left in between. Germline lookup yields CDR1 GTSNPN and CDR2 SVGIG (reference sequence). Written as DNA, the CDR3 is TGTGCCTGCCAGTTATATGGCTACACCTTC. This sequence encodes CACQLYGYTF.

The chain couples TRBV29-1 to TRBJ2-1; the match to TRBD2 covers 8 bases. Per the germline V gene, CDR1 is SQVTM and CDR2 is ANQGSEA. This CDR3 has 14 residues. The ends lost 4 bases at V and 8 bases at J; junction bases unmatched: 10. In DNA form, the CDR3 reads TGCAGCGTTGCCGGGACTAGGAGAACCGATGAGCAGTTCTTC. It specifies CSVAGTRRTDEQFF.

This clone appeared a few times. The chain combines TRBV7-9 with TRBJ1-5; TRBD1 agrees at 11 bases. Germline CDR1 SEHNR, CDR2 FQNEAQ (reference sequence). The CDR3 length is 14 residues. V lost 5 bases to trimming and J lost 7 bases; unmatched junction nucleotides: 4. The CDR3 DNA follows: TGTGCCAGCAGCCCGGGACAGGGGGGCCAGCCCCAGCATTTT. Its translation is CASSPGQGGQPQHF. Supplemented by reference TRBV7-9 and TRBJ1-5, the full variable domain reads DTGVSQNPRHKITKRGQNVTFRCDPISEHNRLYWYRQTLGQGPEFLTYFQNEAQLEKSRLLSDRFSAERPKGSFSTLEIQRTEQGDSAMYLCASSPGQGGQPQHFGDGTRLSIL.

The chain couples TRBV10-3 to TRBJ2-7; D is possibly TRBD1 (5 bases). The germline gives CDR1 ENHRY, CDR2 SYGVKD. The CDR3 consists of 14 residues. With 2 bases removed from V and 0 bases from J, the gap between germline ends came to 8 bases. The CDR3 sequence is CAISERGDSYEQYF. CDR3 bases: TGTGCCATCAGTGAGAGGGGTGACTCCTACGAGCAGTACTTC.

The chain links TRBV30 to TRBJ2-5; TRBD2 agrees at 8 bases. This CDR3 spans 16 amino acids. The V gene end was trimmed by 3 bases and the J gene end by 4 bases; junction bases not matched to a gene: 13. CDR1 is GTSNPN, CDR2 SVGIG, per germline (reference sequence). CDR3 sequence reads: CAWSGGERGRRETQYF. For the CDR3, the DNA is TGTGCCTGGAGCGGGGGGGAGAGGGGCAGACGAGAGACCCAGTACTTC.

This chain joins TRBV6-5 and TRBJ1-4, with D unresolved. The CDR3 is 14 amino acids. Germline V gene data show CDR1 as MNHEY and CDR2 as SVGAGI. V was shortened by 6 bases and J by 0 bases, with 8 bases between the two germline ends. This CDR3 is CASSKSATNEKLFF. In DNA form, the CDR3 reads TGTGCCAGCAGCAAGTCTGCAACTAATGAAAAACTGTTTTTT.

The chain recombines TRBV29-1 with TRBJ2-5, with D tentatively TRBD2 (6 bases). CDR3 length: 14 amino acids. The ends were cut back, 6 bases at V and 4 bases at J, with 18 bases in the middle. Germline loops: CDR1 SQVTM, CDR2 ANQGSEA. In DNA, the CDR3 is TGCAGCGTCGCCCCCAGACTAGTGGGAGAGACCCAGTACTTC. Its translation: CSVAPRLVGETQYF.

V usage is TRBV19 and J usage is TRBJ1-2; unclear D gene. Between the trimmed V and J ends, which lost 6 bases and 3 bases, there was a span of 17 bases. The length of the CDR3 is 15 residues. CDR1 LNHDA and CDR2 SQIVND come from the germline V gene (reference sequence). In DNA, the CDR3 is TGTGCCAGTAGGTGGGGAGCCAGAGTCGACTATGGCTACACCTTC. Its protein product is CASRWGARVDYGYTF.

The rearrangement joins TRBV19 to TRBJ1-5, with 8 nucleotides matching TRBD1. Germline V gene lookup returns CDR1 LNHDA and CDR2 SQIVND (reference sequence). The V segment lost 7 bases and the J segment 7 bases; nucleotides outside the gene matches: 9. The CDR3 loop spans 14 amino acids. The CDR3 DNA reads as TGTGCCAGTACCCCAGGGGGCCCGGGGCAGCCCCAGCATTTT. This encodes CASTPGGPGQPQHF.

The chain couples TRBV7-2 to TRBJ2-7; D is perhaps TRBD1 (5 bases). This CDR3 contains 13 residues. CDR1 and CDR2 (germline): SGHTA, FQGNSA. Between the trimmed V and J ends, which lost 5 bases and 2 bases, there was a span of 10 bases. CDR3 in amino acids: CASSVTATYEQYF. DNA of the CDR3: TGTGCCAGCAGCGTGACAGCGACCTACGAGCAGTACTTC.

The chain employs TRBV11-3 and TRBJ1-2; D unclear. V was cut by 4 bases and J by 7 bases, with 13 bases left in between. Germline loops: CDR1 SGHNT, CDR2 YENEEA. This CDR3 spans 13 amino acids. Here the CDR3 DNA reads TGTGCCAGCAGCTCCGGTCGGGGAAGTGGCTACACCTTC. This codes for CASSSGRGSGYTF.

The gene calls are TRBV27 and TRBJ1-1; the D gene is possibly TRBD1 (6 bases). The germline V and J ends were trimmed by 6 bases and 5 bases, with 13 bases remaining between them. The germline gives CDR1 MNHEY, CDR2 SMNVEV (reference sequence). The CDR3 is 13 amino acids. CDR3 sequence: CASRTTGRTEAFF. In nucleotides, the CDR3 is TGTGCCAGCAGAACAACAGGGAGAACTGAAGCTTTCTTT.

The rearrangement joins TRBV12-5 to TRBJ2-5; 11 positions match TRBD2. The CDR3 covers 16 residues. Germline V gene data show CDR1 as LGHNT and CDR2 as FRNRAP. With V trimmed by 4 bases and J by 2 bases, 6 bases remained unmatched. In nucleotides, the CDR3 is TGTGCTAGTGGTTGGGAGGCTAGCGGGAGGCAAGAGACCCAGTACTTC. Translation gives CASGWEASGRQETQYF.

CDR3 loop: CSVSLDRVGDEGYTF. The CDR3 DNA reads as TGCAGCGTTTCTCTGGACAGGGTTGGGGACGAGGGCTACACCTTC. V is TRBV29-1 and J is TRBJ1-2; TRBD1 aligns across 8 bases. This CDR3 comprises 15 residues. CDR1 is SQVTM and CDR2 is ANQGSEA in the germline V gene. J was trimmed by 8 bases and V by 5 bases; bases with no gene match: 16.

The rearrangement joins TRBV7-9 to TRBJ1-4; the D is unclear. Trimming pared 5 bases from V and 0 bases from J, leaving 16 bases between. The germline CDR1 and CDR2 sequences are SEHNR and FQNEAQ (reference sequence). This CDR3 has 17 amino acids. The CDR3, as DNA: TGTGCCAGCAGCGCAATCGCCGGGTCCACAACTAATGAAAAACTGTTTTTT. Translation gives CASSAIAGSTTNEKLFF.

The chain combines TRBV7-6 with TRBJ1-1; 8 bases fit TRBD1. Germline lookup yields CDR1 SGHVS and CDR2 FNYEAQ. V shed 4 bases, J shed 4 bases, and the junction held 11 bases outside the gene matches. This CDR3 has 16 amino acids. Written as DNA, the CDR3 is TGTGCCAGCAGCTCAGGACAGGGTCGGGGTGGCACTGAAGCTTTCTTT. Encoded protein: CASSSGQGRGGTEAFF.

In DNA, the CDR3 is TGTGCCAGCAGCTTAGAAGCGGGGGCCTGGGAGACCCAGTACTTC. Amino acids: CASSLEAGAWETQYF. The chain employs TRBV7-9 and TRBJ2-5; 8 bases line up with TRBD2. CDR1 SEHNR and CDR2 FQNEAQ come from the germline V gene (reference sequence). Trimming took 1 base from V and 5 from J; bases not matched to a gene: 6. CDR3 size: 15 residues.